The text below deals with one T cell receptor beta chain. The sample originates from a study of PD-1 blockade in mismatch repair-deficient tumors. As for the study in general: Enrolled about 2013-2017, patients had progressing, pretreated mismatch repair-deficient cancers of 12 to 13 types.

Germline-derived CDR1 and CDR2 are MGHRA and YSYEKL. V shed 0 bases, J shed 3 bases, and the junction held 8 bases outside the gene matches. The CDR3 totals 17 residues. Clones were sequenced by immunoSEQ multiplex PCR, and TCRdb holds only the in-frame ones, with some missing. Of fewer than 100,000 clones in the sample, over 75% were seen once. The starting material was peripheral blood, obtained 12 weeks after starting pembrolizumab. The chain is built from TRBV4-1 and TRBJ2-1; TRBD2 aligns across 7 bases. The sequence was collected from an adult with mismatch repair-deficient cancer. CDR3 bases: TGCGCCAGCAGCCAAGATCCTCCACTAGCGATCTACAATGAGCAGTTCTTC. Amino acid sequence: CASSQDPPLAIYNEQFF.